The 24 T cell receptor beta chains in this list originate from one sample, sequenced in a study of blood T cell repertoires in COVID-19. Produced via immunoSEQ multiplex PCR; TCRdb's table is partial and in-frame only. The sample shows tens of thousands of clones, approximately 86% of them seen only once. The sequenced material came from peripheral blood. The receptors derive from a man between 70 and 80 years old with acute or convalescent COVID-19.

The chain uses TRBV9 and TRBJ1-4; the D is unclear. This CDR3 spans 14 amino acids. Germline V gene lookup returns CDR1 SGDLS and CDR2 YYNGEE. V dropped 0 bases and J dropped 8 bases, with 11 bases sitting between them. The CDR3 loop reads CASSVGTFPEKLFF. The DNA for the CDR3 is TGTGCCAGCAGCGTAGGGACTTTTCCCGAAAAACTGTTTTTT.

The chain is built from TRBV3-1 (or the pseudogene TRBV3-2) and TRBJ1-4; no reliable D call. Germline CDR1 is LGHDT and CDR2 is YNNKEL (reference sequence). V lost 1 base and J 6 bases, leaving 6 bases between the germline ends. There are 13 residues in the CDR3. The CDR3 sequence: CASSQGQDEKLFF. The DNA for the CDR3 is TGTGCCAGCAGCCAAGGCCAGGATGAAAAACTGTTTTTT.

V is TRBV10-3 and J is TRBJ2-7, with 11 bases lining up with TRBD2. The germline gives CDR1 ENHRY, CDR2 SYGVKD. CDR3 size: 13 residues. V shed 10 bases, J shed 2 bases, and the junction held 4 bases outside the gene matches. Written as DNA, the CDR3 is TGTGCCAGCGGACTAGCGGGTACCTACGAGCAGTACTTC. Translating it yields CASGLAGTYEQYF.

This clone was seen a few times. This chain links TRBV5-4 with TRBJ2-1; no definite D call. Germline V gives CDR1 SGHNT, CDR2 YYREEE (reference sequence). The CDR3 runs to 14 residues. The V and J ends lost 0 bases and 2 bases respectively, with 6 bases between them. The CDR3 sequence: CASSLEQAYNEQFF. The CDR3 DNA sequence: TGTGCCAGCAGCTTGGAACAAGCCTACAATGAGCAGTTCTTC.

The rearrangement links TRBV7-9 to TRBJ2-3; D perhaps matches TRBD2 (5 bases). V was pared by 3 bases and J by 2 bases, with 6 bases between. Germline CDR1 SEHNR, CDR2 FQNEAQ (reference sequence). The CDR3 has 13 residues. The CDR3 DNA reads as TGTGCCAGCAGCTTGACTAACACAGATACGCAGTATTTT. The encoded protein is CASSLTNTDTQYF.

The chain carries TRBV15 and TRBJ2-3; maybe TRBD2 (5 bases). The CDR3 loop spans 15 amino acids. Per germline, CDR1 LNHNV and CDR2 YYDKDF (reference sequence). With 3 bases removed from V and 5 bases from J, the gap between germline ends came to 15 bases. CDR3 in DNA: TGTGCCACCAGCAGCCAGTGGGAGAACATAGATACGCAGTATTTT. This sequence encodes CATSSQWENIDTQYF.

CDR3: CASTWTGMNTEAFF. The CDR3 nucleotides are TGTGCCAGTACTTGGACGGGGATGAACACTGAAGCTTTCTTT. The chain couples TRBV14 to TRBJ1-1; D gene ambiguous. The length of the CDR3 is 14 residues. The ends were cut back, 9 bases at V and 0 bases at J, with 14 bases in the middle. Germline CDR1 and CDR2: SGHDN and FVKESK.

The J gene is TRBJ2-7, the V gene TRBV27; TRBD1 matches at 12 bases. Germline V gene lookup returns CDR1 MNHEY and CDR2 SMNVEV (reference sequence). This CDR3 has 15 amino acids. The V and J ends lost 3 bases and 4 bases, in that order; junction bases with no gene match: 4. The CDR3, as DNA: TGTGCCAGCAGTTTGGGACAGGGGGCGGGTTACGAGCAGTACTTC. Encoded protein: CASSLGQGAGYEQYF.

The chain is built from TRBV6-6 and TRBJ1-1; D gene uncertain. The V gene's germline CDR1 is MNHNY and CDR2 SVGAGI (reference sequence). V dropped 3 bases and J dropped 11 bases, with 10 bases sitting between them. The CDR3 runs 11 residues. CDR3 amino acids: CASSYFREAFF. In nucleotides, the CDR3 is TGTGCCAGCAGTTATTTTAGGGAGGCTTTCTTT.

In this sample, this clone turned up once. The rearrangement uses TRBV5-4 and TRBJ2-7, with 7 bases that match TRBD1. The CDR3 runs 12 residues. Trimming removed 2 bases from V and 6 bases from J; junction bases left unmatched: 2. Germline V gives CDR1 SGHNT, CDR2 YYREEE (reference sequence). CDR3 in DNA: TGTGCCAGCAGCTTTGACAGGGCCGAGCAGTACTTC. As protein: CASSFDRAEQYF.

The chain carries TRBV4-3 and TRBJ2-3, with 8 bases lining up with TRBD2. The CDR3 length is 16 residues. Germline lookup yields CDR1 LGHNA and CDR2 YSLEER. V was clipped by 0 bases and J by 1 base; unmatched bases: 3. The CDR3 nucleotides read TGCGCCAGCAGCCAAGAGAGGCGGGGGGGCACAGATACGCAGTATTTT. It translates to CASSQERRGGTDTQYF.

The rearrangement uses TRBV15 and TRBJ2-3, with 8 bases that match TRBD2. V trimming: 3 bases; J trimming: 3 bases; junction bases outside the gene matches: 5. Germline V gene lookup returns CDR1 LNHNV and CDR2 YYDKDF (reference sequence). This CDR3 is built from 15 residues. The CDR3 sequence is CATSRRRGETDTQYF. DNA for the CDR3: TGTGCCACCAGCAGGAGGCGGGGGGAGACAGATACGCAGTATTTT.

The chain links TRBV10-3 to TRBJ1-1, with 8 bases lining up with TRBD1. Germline V gives CDR1 ENHRY, CDR2 SYGVKD. The CDR3 extends over 14 amino acids. With V trimmed by 6 bases and J by 1 base, 4 bases remained unmatched. The CDR3 region has the DNA TGTGCCATCAGCGAACAGGGGGAGAACACTGAAGCTTTCTTT. This codes for CAISEQGENTEAFF.

This chain joins TRBV7-2 and TRBJ2-7; TRBD2 is a possible D gene (6 bases). Trimming shortened V by 1 base and J by 3 bases, and 16 bases separated the two germline ends. There are 16 residues in the CDR3. Looked up from germline, CDR1 is SGHTA and CDR2 is FQGNSA. CDR3 DNA sequence: TGTGCCAGCAGCTTAGGGGCGGGACGGGGTGTCTACGAGCAGTACTTC. Translating gives CASSLGAGRGVYEQYF.

The J gene is TRBJ2-2, the V gene TRBV5-1; 13 nucleotides match TRBD2. After removal of 4 bases from V and 1 base from J, the junction contained 1 base not matched to a gene. The CDR3 covers 16 residues. Germline assignment: CDR1 SGHRS and CDR2 YFSETQ. CDR3 in DNA: TGCGCCAGCAGCGGGACTAGCGGGGTGAACACCGGGGAGCTGTTTTTT. It encodes CASSGTSGVNTGELFF.

This clone was seen just once. The chain has TRBV10-3 and TRBJ1-3; no clear D gene. There are 13 residues in the CDR3. Germline CDR1 ENHRY, CDR2 SYGVKD. V lost 4 bases, J lost 2 bases, and 6 bases lay in between. The CDR3 coding sequence is TGTGCCATCAGTGGAAGAGCTGGAAACACCATATATTTT. It is translated as CAISGRAGNTIYF.

The V gene is TRBV7-2, the J gene TRBJ1-4; D gene uncertain. V lost 2 bases to trimming and J lost 0 bases, with 13 bases between them. Germline V gene lookup returns CDR1 SGHTA and CDR2 FQGNSA. The CDR3 extends over 17 amino acids. The CDR3 DNA reads as TGTGCCAGCAGCTTATCCCCCGCCCCGGCAACTAATGAAAAACTGTTTTTT. This encodes CASSLSPAPATNEKLFF.

This chain connects TRBV11-2 to TRBJ2-7, with a weak D call TRBD1 (6 bases). CDR3 length: 14 amino acids. CDR1 is SGHAT, CDR2 FQNNGV, per germline. The germline V and J ends were trimmed by 5 bases and 4 bases, with 15 bases remaining between them. The CDR3 DNA is TGTGCCAGCAGCCCCTTCGACAGGCAATACGAGCAGTACTTC. Translation gives CASSPFDRQYEQYF.

The rearrangement joins TRBV6-2 or TRBV6-3 to TRBJ1-1; D is ambiguous. Looked up from germline, CDR1 is MNHEY and CDR2 is SVGEGT. This CDR3 is 15 amino acids long. V was shortened by 6 bases and J by 2 bases, with 16 bases between the two germline ends. The CDR3 bases are TGTGCCAGCAGCAGACCGGCAGTACTAAACACTGAAGCTTTCTTT. This codes for CASSRPAVLNTEAFF.

This clone was detected once. The chain is built from TRBV27 and TRBJ2-3, with 9 bases that match TRBD2. CDR3 length: 15 amino acids. Germline-derived CDR1 and CDR2 are MNHEY and SMNVEV (reference sequence). Trimming at V came to 5 bases and at J to 0 bases, leaving 3 bases not matched to a gene. The CDR3 DNA is TGTGCCAGCAGTGACCTAGCGGGAAGCACAGATACGCAGTATTTT. Translating gives CASSDLAGSTDTQYF.

This clone was observed a few times. The chain carries TRBV29-1 and TRBJ1-2; perhaps TRBD1 as D (5 bases). Germline CDR1 is SQVTM and CDR2 is ANQGSEA. Trimming left V 6 bases short and J 1 base short, with 9 bases between. The CDR3 length is 12 residues. The CDR3 spells CSVAQGNYGYTF. CDR3 nucleotides: TGCAGCGTCGCGCAGGGTAACTATGGCTACACCTTC.

The sample holds a few counts of this clone. The chain couples TRBV19 to TRBJ2-1; the D gene is possibly TRBD2 (7 bases). Trimming removed 1 base from V and 7 bases from J, with 17 bases in between. The germline gives CDR1 LNHDA, CDR2 SQIVND (reference sequence). The CDR3 consists of 16 residues. The CDR3 nucleotides read TGTGCCAGTAGTATAGGAACGGGGGGCGCGGGGAATGAGCAGTTCTTC. Amino acid sequence: CASSIGTGGAGNEQFF.

V is TRBV5-6 and J is TRBJ2-7; a possible D gene is TRBD1 (6 bases). The CDR3 loop spans 12 amino acids. The ends were cut back, 5 bases at V and 5 bases at J, with 11 bases in the middle. The germline V gene has CDR1 SGHDT and CDR2 YYEEEE. The CDR3 here is CASRYQGNEQYF. CDR3 nucleotides: TGTGCCAGCAGATACCAGGGGAACGAGCAGTACTTC.

This chain connects TRBV5-1 to TRBJ1-1; D gene unclear. Trimming cost V 0 bases and J 1 base, with 7 bases left between them. Germline V CDR1 and CDR2: SGHRS, YFSETQ. The CDR3 runs 14 residues. CDR3 sequence (DNA): TGCGCCAGCAGCTTGGACGGGAGGAACACTGAAGCTTTCTTT. As protein: CASSLDGRNTEAFF.